This T cell receptor beta chain emerged from a study of blood T cell repertoires in COVID-19. This CDR3 has 12 amino acids. The germline gives CDR1 SNHLY, CDR2 FYNNEI. The J segment lost 8 bases and the V segment lost 4 bases, leaving 1 base of the junction unmatched. Recovered status in Cohort 3 required two negative PCRs, clearance, or symptom resolution. Profiled with immunoSEQ multiplex PCR; TCRdb holds only in-frame clones, not every one. The sample lists roughly 280,000 clones, over 85% occurring once. The specimen was PBMCs or T cells enriched from blood (not recorded which). This sequence joins TRBV2 and TRBJ1-4, with 7 bases lining up with TRBD1. The origin of this receptor is a woman between 55 and 75 years old who had recovered from COVID-19. This chain's CDR3 is CASSGQGEKLFF. DNA of the CDR3: TGTGCCAGCAGTGGACAGGGAGAAAAACTGTTTTTT.